The entry below gives a single T cell receptor (beta chain) sequence along with its context. Germline-derived CDR1 and CDR2 are SGHDN and FVKESK. J was trimmed by 6 bases and V by 3 bases; bases with no gene match: 14. The CDR3 consists of 19 residues. TCRdb keeps only in-frame clones here, not all; method: immunoSEQ multiplex PCR. The data show 9,500 to 15,000 clones, 92% seen once. This record belongs to a study of technical replicates of blood from four donors. This rearrangement joins TRBV14 to TRBJ2-3; 14 nucleotides match TRBD2. The sequenced sample was PBMCs. The TCR sequence derives from a human donor in good health. The CDR3 nucleotides are TGTGCCAGCAGCCACCTCCCCGGGACTAGCGGGGGTACCAAGGATACGCAGTATTTT. Protein sequence: CASSHLPGTSGGTKDTQYF.